This T cell receptor beta chain stems from a study of identical twins. The authors used template switching to add a universal primer site and gave cDNA unique molecular identifiers. From the 5' RACE reads, TCRdb called clonotypes with MiXCR, one entry per CDR3 protein. The sample includes some 1,600,000 distinct CDR3 sequences, less than 40% of them seen just once. Many counts were recorded for this clonotype. The antigen remains unidentified. Healthy Caucasian individuals made up all the donors. General study points: Conclusions relied on cross-sectional statistical analysis, not following the same donors. Out-of-frame beta sequences exhibited a weaker degree of excess twin sharing.

The clonotype originates from a newborn girl in good health. Sequenced material: cord blood.

This CDR3 is CASSLGSPGANSYEQYF. The CDR3 DNA sequence: TGTGCCAGCAGCTTAGGGAGCCCTGGGGCTAATTCCTACGAGCAGTACTTC. This chain connects TRBV13 to TRBJ2-7; maybe TRBD1 (5 bases). Trimming left V 0 bases short and J 1 base short, with 16 bases between. Germline CDR1 PRHDT, CDR2 FYEKMQ (reference sequence). This CDR3 has 17 residues.